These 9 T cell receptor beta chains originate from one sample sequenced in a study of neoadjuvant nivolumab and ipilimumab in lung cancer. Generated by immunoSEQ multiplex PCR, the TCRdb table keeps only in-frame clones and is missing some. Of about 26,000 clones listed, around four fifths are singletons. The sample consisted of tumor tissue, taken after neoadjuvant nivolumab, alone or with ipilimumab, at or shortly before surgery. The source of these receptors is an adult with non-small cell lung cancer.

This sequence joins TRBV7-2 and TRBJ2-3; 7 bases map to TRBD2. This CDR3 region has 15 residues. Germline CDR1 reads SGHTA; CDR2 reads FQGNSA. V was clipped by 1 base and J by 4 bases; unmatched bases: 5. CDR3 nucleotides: TGTGCCAGCAGCTTAGAACTAGCGCGTGCAGATACGCAGTATTTT. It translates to CASSLELARADTQYF.

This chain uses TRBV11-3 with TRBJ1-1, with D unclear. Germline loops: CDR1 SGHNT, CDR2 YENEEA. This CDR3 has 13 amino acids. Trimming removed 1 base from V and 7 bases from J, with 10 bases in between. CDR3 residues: CASSLGAGVEAFF. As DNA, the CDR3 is TGTGCCAGCAGCTTAGGGGCAGGAGTTGAAGCTTTCTTT.

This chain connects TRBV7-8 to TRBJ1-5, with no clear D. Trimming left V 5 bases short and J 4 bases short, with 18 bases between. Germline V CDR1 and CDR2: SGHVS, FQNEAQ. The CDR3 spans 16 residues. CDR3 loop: CASSPDGSLRNQPQHF. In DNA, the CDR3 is TGTGCCAGCAGCCCCGATGGGAGCCTTAGGAATCAGCCCCAGCATTTT.

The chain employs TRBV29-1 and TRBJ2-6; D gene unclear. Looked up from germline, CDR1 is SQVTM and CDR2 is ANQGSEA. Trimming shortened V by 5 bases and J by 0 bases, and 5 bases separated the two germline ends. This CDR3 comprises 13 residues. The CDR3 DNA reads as TGCAGCGTTTTGTACTCTGGGGCCAACGTCCTGACTTTC. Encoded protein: CSVLYSGANVLTF.

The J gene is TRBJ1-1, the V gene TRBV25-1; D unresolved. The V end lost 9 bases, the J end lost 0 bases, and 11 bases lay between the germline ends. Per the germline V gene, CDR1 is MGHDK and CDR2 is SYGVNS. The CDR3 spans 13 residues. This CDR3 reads CASAKEVNTEAFF. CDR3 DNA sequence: TGTGCCAGTGCGAAGGAGGTGAACACTGAAGCTTTCTTT. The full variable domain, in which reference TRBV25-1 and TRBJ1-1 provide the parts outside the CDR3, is EADIYQTPRYLVIGTGKKITLECSQTMGHDKMYWYQQDPGMELHLIHYSYGVNSTEKGDLSSESTVSRIRTEHFPLTLESARPSHTSQYLCASAKEVNTEAFFGQGTRLTVV.

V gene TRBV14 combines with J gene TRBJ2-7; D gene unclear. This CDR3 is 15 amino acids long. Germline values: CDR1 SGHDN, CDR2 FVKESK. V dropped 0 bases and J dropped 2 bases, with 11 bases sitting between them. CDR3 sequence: CASSQDRTSAYEQYF. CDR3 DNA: TGTGCCAGCAGCCAAGATAGGACGTCCGCCTACGAGCAGTACTTC.

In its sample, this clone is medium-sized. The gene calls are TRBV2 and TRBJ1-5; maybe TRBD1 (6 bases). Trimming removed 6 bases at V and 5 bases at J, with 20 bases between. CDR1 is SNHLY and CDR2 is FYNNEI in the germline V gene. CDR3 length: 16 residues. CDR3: CASSPGTLLLDQPQHF. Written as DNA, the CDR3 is TGTGCCAGCAGCCCCGGGACACTGCTTTTGGATCAGCCCCAGCATTTT.

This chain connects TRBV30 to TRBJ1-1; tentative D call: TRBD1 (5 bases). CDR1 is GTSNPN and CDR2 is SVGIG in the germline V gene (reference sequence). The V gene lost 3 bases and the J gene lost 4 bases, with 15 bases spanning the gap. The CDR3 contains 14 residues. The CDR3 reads CAWRKRAGGTEAFF. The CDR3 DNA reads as TGTGCCTGGAGAAAAAGGGCCGGGGGCACTGAAGCTTTCTTT.

This chain's CDR3 is CASSFDRKHGYTF. The CDR3 region has the DNA TGTGCCAGCAGCTTCGACAGGAAACATGGCTACACCTTC. V usage is TRBV6-5 and J usage is TRBJ1-2; the D gene is possibly TRBD1 (6 bases). The CDR3 is 13 residues long. V lost 6 bases and J lost 6, with 14 bases in between. Germline-derived CDR1 and CDR2 are MNHEY and SVGAGI.